The source of this T cell receptor (beta chain) is a study of blood T cell repertoires in COVID-19. In the study overall: Samples taken during acute and convalescent COVID-19 were collected in the United States, Italy and Spain. Sample material is recorded as cDNA or gDNA derived from T cells, B-cell-depleted T cells, or PBMCs.

Original processing methods: Reference gene primer amplification yielded estimated nucleated cell counts. Assay: immunoSEQ multiplex PCR; the TCRdb copy retains only in-frame clones and omits some. V and J calls and clone size follow that table, whereas D and trimming were derived from the DNA. The sample comprises about 370,000 clones, 75% to 90% of which are singletons, and more than 0.8% rests with the top ten. Living in about two dozen US areas, the participants were between roughly 18 and 95 years of age. There are 13 residues in the CDR3. CDR1 is LGHNA, CDR2 YNFKEQ, per germline. Deletions cut 0 bases from V and 6 bases from J, with 8 bases between.

The receptor's source is a man aged 18 to 29 who had recovered from COVID-19. Sample: PBMCs or T cells enriched from blood (not recorded which). The chain recombines TRBV4-2 with TRBJ1-2; no clear D gene. The CDR3 is CASSQDYLDGYTF. CDR3 nucleotides: TGTGCCAGCAGCCAAGATTATCTCGATGGCTACACCTTC.